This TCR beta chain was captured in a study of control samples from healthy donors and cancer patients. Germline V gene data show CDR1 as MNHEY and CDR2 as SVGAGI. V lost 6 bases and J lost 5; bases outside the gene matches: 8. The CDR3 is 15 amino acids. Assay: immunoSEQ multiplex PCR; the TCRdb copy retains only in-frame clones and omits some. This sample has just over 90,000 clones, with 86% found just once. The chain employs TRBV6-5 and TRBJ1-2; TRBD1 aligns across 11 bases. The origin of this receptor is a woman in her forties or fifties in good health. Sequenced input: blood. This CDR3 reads CASSEEWDRGYGYTF. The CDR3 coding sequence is TGTGCCAGCAGCGAGGAATGGGACAGGGGGTATGGCTACACCTTC.